Listed below are T cell receptor beta chains from one sample, sequenced in a study of shared clonotypes between healthy human individuals. TCRdb's table, derived via immunoSEQ multiplex PCR, lists solely in-frame clones and lacks some. Among 2 million to 3 million clones listed, 93% were seen once. Source material: naive CD4+ T cells from PBMCs. The source is a man between 18 and 35 years old in good health. Some clones in this sample may be carry-over from other donors' samples. Both conserved end residues are part of each CDR3. D genes are given only for firm matches. Clone size is shown for a subset of rows, as once, few, many or a class of expanded clone.

j_gene | abundance | v_gene | d_gene | CDR3aa | CDR3nt
TRBJ2-1 | . | TRBV7-3 | . | CASSSGHNQGGTNEQFF | TGTGCCAGCAGCTCCGGACACAATCAGGGTGGAACTAATGAGCAGTTCTTC
TRBJ2-1 | . | TRBV9 | TRBD2 | CASSPTGTNYNEQFF | TGTGCCAGCAGCCCCACCGGGACTAACTACAATGAGCAGTTCTTC
TRBJ2-7 | once | TRBV30 | TRBD1 | CASSTGGAYEQYF | TGTGCCTCTTCGACAGGGGGGGCCTACGAGCAGTACTTC
TRBJ2-7 | . | TRBV11-2 | TRBD1 | CASSLDTGVTYEQYF | TGTGCCAGCAGCTTAGATACAGGGGTTACCTACGAGCAGTACTTC
TRBJ1-1 | few | TRBV20-1 | . | CSPTFTEAFF | TGCAGTCCTACTTTCACTGAAGCTTTCTTT
TRBJ2-3 | . | TRBV9 | TRBD2 | CASNIPGGRLTDTQYF | TGTGCCAGCAACATCCCCGGCGGGAGGCTCACAGATACGCAGTATTTT
TRBJ2-7 | . | TRBV27 | TRBD1 | CASRGTGAGEQYF | TGTGCCAGCAGGGGGACAGGGGCGGGCGAGCAGTACTTC
TRBJ2-6 | . | TRBV5-5 | TRBD1 | CASSLGDRRWMGSGANVLTF | TGTGCCAGCAGCTTGGGGGACAGGCGGTGGATGGGCTCTGGGGCCAACGTCCTGACTTTC
TRBJ2-4 | once | TRBV2 | . | CASRLGSGFDIQYF | TGTGCCAGCCGCCTCGGGTCCGGGTTTGACATTCAGTACTTC
TRBJ2-3 | . | TRBV5-1 | . | CASSPIPGLRTDTQYF | TGCGCCAGCAGCCCCATTCCCGGACTCCGCACAGATACGCAGTATTTT
TRBJ1-1 | . | TRBV29-1 | TRBD1 | CSVWDRESTEAFF | TGCAGCGTTTGGGACAGGGAAAGCACTGAAGCTTTCTTT
TRBJ2-1 | . | TRBV4-3 | . | CASSQETPVLTSEQFF | TGCGCCAGCAGCCAAGAAACACCGGTCCTCACCAGTGAGCAGTTCTTC
TRBJ2-1 | . | TRBV2 | TRBD2 | CASSLTTSGGNEQFF | TGTGCCAGCAGTCTAACTACTAGCGGGGGGAATGAGCAGTTCTTC
TRBJ2-7 | . | TRBV19 | TRBD2 | CASSIKSGSYNEQYF | TGTGCCAGTAGTATTAAAAGCGGGAGTTACAACGAGCAGTACTTC
TRBJ1-5 | . | TRBV28 | . | CASSLDSNQPQHF | TGTGCCAGCAGCCTAGACAGTAATCAGCCCCAGCATTTT
TRBJ1-5 | . | TRBV5-1 | . | CASSPTGGDQPQHF | TGCGCCAGCAGCCCCACGGGGGGGGATCAGCCCCAGCATTTT
TRBJ1-2 | once | TRBV5-6 | TRBD1 | CASSPNRGLSYGYTF | TGTGCCAGCAGCCCCAACAGGGGACTCTCCTATGGCTACACCTTC
TRBJ1-1 | . | TRBV29-1 | . | CSVGGRMNTEAFF | TGCAGCGTTGGTGGCAGAATGAACACTGAAGCTTTCTTT
TRBJ1-4 | . | TRBV18 | TRBD1 | CASSPDRESEKLFF | TGTGCCAGCTCACCTGACAGGGAAAGTGAAAAACTGTTTTTT
TRBJ2-7 | . | TRBV2 | TRBD1 | CATTPGQGPYEQYF | TGTGCCACCACCCCGGGACAGGGGCCCTACGAGCAGTACTTC
TRBJ2-4 | . | TRBV18 | TRBD2 | CASSLMEREYGIQYF | TGTGCCAGCTCACTCATGGAGCGGGAGTACGGCATTCAGTACTTC
TRBJ2-1 | once | TRBV10-2 | . | CASSERAGSLLDEQFF | TGCGCCAGCAGTGAGAGGGCGGGGTCATTGTTGGATGAGCAGTTCTTC
TRBJ1-4 | once | TRBV18 | . | CASSPRTVGEKLFF | TGTGCCAGCTCACCGCGGACAGTGGGTGAAAAACTGTTTTTT
TRBJ2-2 | . | TRBV28 | TRBD2 | CASSTTSGRAFTGELFF | TGTGCCAGCAGTACGACTAGCGGGAGGGCCTTCACCGGGGAGCTGTTTTTT
TRBJ2-1 | . | TRBV5-4 | . | CASSFIGLGHNEQFF | TGTGCCAGCAGCTTTATTGGCTTAGGACACAATGAGCAGTTCTTC
TRBJ1-5 | . | TRBV6-1 | . | CASSDRRQPQHF | TGTGCCAGCAGTGATAGGAGGCAGCCCCAGCATTTT
TRBJ2-3 | . | TRBV28 | . | CASSGAGASTDTQYF | TGTGCCAGCAGCGGAGCTGGGGCTAGCACAGATACGCAGTATTTT
TRBJ2-3 | . | TRBV18 | . | CASSHGAGTDTDTQYF | TGTGCCAGCTCGCATGGGGCAGGGACGGACACAGATACGCAGTATTTT
TRBJ2-1 | . | TRBV7-9 | . | CASSLAYRLALRYNEQFF | TGTGCCAGCAGCTTAGCGTACAGGCTAGCGTTGCGCTACAATGAGCAGTTCTTC
TRBJ1-1 | . | TRBV18 | TRBD1 | CASSPYARGFSNTEAFF | TGTGCCAGCTCACCATACGCCAGGGGGTTTTCGAACACTGAAGCTTTCTTT
TRBJ2-7 | . | TRBV28 | . | CASASSIYEQYF | TGTGCCAGTGCTAGCTCCATCTACGAGCAGTACTTC
TRBJ2-2 | . | TRBV9 | . | CASSARLGFRGETGELFF | TGTGCCAGCAGCGCCCGGCTCGGGTTCAGGGGGGAAACCGGGGAGCTGTTTTTT
TRBJ2-1 | . | TRBV5-1 | . | CASSLEGSYNEQFF | TGCGCCAGCAGCTTGGAGGGCTCCTACAATGAGCAGTTCTTC
TRBJ1-4 | . | TRBV19 | TRBD1 | CASSLGQTFNEKLFF | TGTGCCAGTAGTTTGGGACAGACTTTCAATGAAAAACTGTTTTTT
TRBJ2-3 | once | TRBV5-4 | . | CASSFVGSTDTQYF | TGTGCCAGCAGCTTCGTGGGAAGCACAGATACGCAGTATTTT
TRBJ2-7 | . | TRBV6-5 | TRBD2 | CASPRGGRAYEQYF | TGTGCCAGCCCCAGGGGCGGGAGGGCCTACGAGCAGTACTTC
TRBJ2-5 | . | TRBV5-1 | . | CASSWTGGETQYF | TGCGCCAGCAGCTGGACCGGAGGGGAGACCCAGTACTTC
TRBJ1-5 | few | TRBV5-1 | . | CASSLGPGGSYQPQHF | TGCGCCAGCAGCTTGGGACCTGGCGGTTCATATCAGCCCCAGCATTTT
TRBJ1-2 | . | TRBV28 | . | CASSAGRKPYGYTF | TGTGCCAGCAGTGCCGGGCGTAAACCCTATGGCTACACCTTC
TRBJ1-1 | . | TRBV28 | TRBD1 | CASRDGTGTLSVFF | TGTGCCAGCAGGGACGGGACAGGGACGCTTTCGGTCTTCTTT
TRBJ2-5 | . | TRBV5-8 | . | CASSFLKTSRETQYF | TGTGCCAGCAGCTTCCTGAAGACTAGTCGTGAGACCCAGTACTTC
TRBJ2-1 | once | TRBV29-1 | TRBD2 | CSVSPGLAPYNEQFF | TGCAGCGTTTCACCGGGACTAGCACCCTACAATGAGCAGTTCTTC
TRBJ2-2 | . | TRBV27 | TRBD2 | CASSLLAGVELFF | TGTGCCAGCAGTTTACTAGCGGGAGTAGAGCTGTTTTTT
TRBJ2-7 | . | TRBV5-1 | . | CASSVGRLPTYEQYF | TGCGCCAGCAGCGTAGGGCGGCTTCCCACCTACGAGCAGTACTTC
TRBJ1-2 | . | TRBV15 | TRBD1 | CATSPDRDSYPVGYTF | TGTGCCACCAGCCCTGACCGGGACAGCTATCCCGTTGGCTACACCTTC
TRBJ1-2 | . | TRBV18 | . | CASSPAGQAYGYTF | TGTGCCAGCTCACCCGCAGGGCAGGCGTATGGCTACACCTTC
TRBJ1-1 | . | TRBV5-1 | TRBD1 | CASSHGTGLAEAFF | TGCGCCAGCAGCCACGGGACAGGCTTGGCTGAAGCTTTCTTT